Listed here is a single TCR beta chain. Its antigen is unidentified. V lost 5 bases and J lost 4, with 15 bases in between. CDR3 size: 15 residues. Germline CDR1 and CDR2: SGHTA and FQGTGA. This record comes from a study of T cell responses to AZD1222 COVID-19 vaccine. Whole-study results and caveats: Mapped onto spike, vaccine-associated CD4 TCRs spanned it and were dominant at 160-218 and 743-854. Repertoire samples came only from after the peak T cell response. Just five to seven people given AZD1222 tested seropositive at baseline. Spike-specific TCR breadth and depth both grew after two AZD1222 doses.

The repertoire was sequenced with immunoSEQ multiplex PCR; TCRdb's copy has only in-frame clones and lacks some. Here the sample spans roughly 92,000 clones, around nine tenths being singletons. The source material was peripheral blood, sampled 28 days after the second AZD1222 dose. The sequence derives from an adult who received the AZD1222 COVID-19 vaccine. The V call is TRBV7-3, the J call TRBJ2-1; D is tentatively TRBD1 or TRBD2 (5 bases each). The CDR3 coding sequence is TGTGCCAGCAGCAAGGACGCGTGGGGGTACAATGAGCAGTTCTTC. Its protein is CASSKDAWGYNEQFF.